This T cell receptor beta chain was sequenced in a study of type 1 regulatory T cells. Study-wide context: An in vitro protocol generated T-allo10, a Tr1-enriched, alloantigen-specific CD4 T cell product. Broader study findings: Type 1 regulatory T cells had a more restricted TCR repertoire than non-type 1 regulatory T cells.

Points on this clonotype: No antigen is known for it.

TCRdb fed the reads into MiXCR, producing one record per CDR3 protein. The sample comprises approximately 77,000 distinct CDR3 sequences, less than 25% of which are singletons, and more than 7.5% rests with the top ten. CDR3 size: 13 residues. V shed 5 bases and J shed 8 bases, with 14 bases lying between them. The receptor was isolated from a human donor in good health. The material sequenced was cultured type 1 regulatory T (Tr1) cells, either the whole culture or a sorted fraction (not recorded which). The chain has TRBV12-3 or TRBV12-4 and TRBJ2-3, with D possibly TRBD2 on 5 matching bases. CDR3 DNA sequence: TGTGCCAGCAGTCCTGGAGGCGTAGGTACGCAGTATTTT. This sequence encodes CASSPGGVGTQYF.